This T cell receptor beta chain was identified during a study of type 1 regulatory T cells. Study overall: T-allo10 is an in vitro-generated, Tr1-enriched CD4 T cell product specific for alloantigen. Study observations and caveats: Compared with non-Tr1 cells, Tr1 cells showed a narrower TCR repertoire.

TCRdb called the reads again in MiXCR, with one record for every CDR3 protein. The sample comprises some 60,000 distinct CDR3 sequences, roughly 60% of which are singletons, and about 2% rests with the top ten. On this clonotype itself: Antigen specificity is unknown.

CDR3 length: 18 amino acids. Germline V gene sequence: CDR1 SEHNR, CDR2 FQNEAQ (reference sequence). The V end lost 5 bases, the J end lost 4 bases, and 27 bases lay between the germline ends. The clonotype comes from a human donor in good health. The chain has TRBV7-9 and TRBJ2-7; D is undetermined. Sequenced input: cultured non-Tr1 T cells, either the whole culture or a sorted T cell fraction (not recorded which). The CDR3 is CASSPGFRGLPPRYEQYF. The CDR3 region has the DNA TGTGCCAGCAGCCCAGGCTTCAGAGGATTACCCCCTAGGTACGAGCAGTACTTC.